The present entry profiles one T cell receptor (beta chain) with its context. Its antigen is not known. This entry comes from a study of T-cell memory formation after mild COVID-19. On the study more broadly: The TCR clusters were mostly specific to one donor.

Germline V gene sequence: CDR1 LGHDT, CDR2 YNNKEL (reference sequence). The CDR3 loop spans 15 amino acids. V lost 4 bases and J lost 6, with 19 bases in between. Constant-segment-primed 5'RACE gave TCR alpha and TCR beta cDNA libraries with sample barcodes and UMIs. TCRdb reprocessed the 5' RACE reads via MiXCR and lists one record per CDR3 protein. Of 350,000 to 500,000 distinct CDR3 sequences in the sample, 20% are singletons; the top ten hold approximately 8.4%. Overall study findings and caveats: Within pre-infection memory, some responding clones were found, suggesting cross-reactive memory joined.

This TCR came from an adult woman who had mild COVID-19 (a few samples of this study predate the infection). Cell type and time point are not known. Material for sequencing was PBMCs or a T cell subset sorted from them (not recorded which). This rearrangement joins TRBV3-1 to TRBJ2-7, with D maybe TRBD1 (5 bases). The CDR3, as DNA: TGTGCCAGCAGCCCCCAGGGCTTAGCTGGGTCCGAGCAGTACTTC. Protein sequence: CASSPQGLAGSEQYF.